This T cell receptor beta chain was identified during a study of CD4+ T cells in melanoma. In the case of this clone: Its antigen is currently unknown.

CDR3 length equals 15 residues. The ends were cut back, 6 bases at V and 4 bases at J, with 18 bases in the middle. The germline CDR1 and CDR2 sequences are LGHNA and YNFKEQ. Findings of the study overall: Neoantigen-specific CD4+ T cells in melanoma reportedly had diverse differentiation states. A reported correlation linked neoantigen-specific CD4+ T cells to CD8+, macrophage and B cell function.

Using immunoSEQ multiplex PCR, the repertoire was profiled, and TCRdb retains in-frame clones only, with some absent. The sample has 10,000 to 13,000 clones, approximately 66% seen once. The chain uses TRBV4-2 and TRBJ1-1, with D possibly TRBD1 on 5 matching bases. What was sequenced was cells from a culture (not recorded whether cultured in vitro). This clonotype was sampled from a human donor with melanoma. In DNA form, the CDR3 reads TGTGCCAGCAGAGCCTCGGGGGAATTGGGCACTGAAGCTTTCTTT. Its protein is CASRASGELGTEAFF.